These 31 T cell receptor beta chains came from one sample sequenced in a study of blood T cell repertoires in COVID-19. The table came from immunoSEQ multiplex PCR; TCRdb's copy has only in-frame clones and leaves some out. The data contain some 300,000 clones, 90% of them singletons. Sequenced sample: PBMCs or T cells enriched from blood (not recorded which). These receptors originate from a woman aged 25 to 39 who had been exposed to COVID-19.

The chain has TRBV6-2 or TRBV6-3 and TRBJ1-6; D is ambiguous. V lost 4 bases, J lost 8 bases, and 9 bases lay in between. This CDR3 is 13 amino acids long. Germline-derived CDR1 and CDR2 are MNHEY and SVGEGT. In DNA form, the CDR3 reads TGTGCCAGCAGTTCTGGCGGGGATTCACCCCTCCACTTT. Translated: CASSSGGDSPLHF.

The chain carries TRBV3-1 (or the pseudogene TRBV3-2) and TRBJ2-5, with 8 bases aligning to TRBD2. The CDR3 has 12 amino acids. CDR1 and CDR2 from the germline V gene are LGHDT and YNNKEL (reference sequence). V shed 4 bases, J shed 12 bases, and the junction held 7 bases outside the gene matches. CDR3 in amino acids: CASSRLAGGEYF. In nucleotides, the CDR3 is TGTGCCAGCAGCCGCCTAGCGGGCGGGGAGTACTTC.

CDR3: CASRAQARMFF. CDR3 DNA sequence: TGTGCCAGCAGAGCCCAGGCAAGGATGTTTTTT. The chain has TRBV12-3 or TRBV12-4 and TRBJ1-4, with D uncertain. V lost 6 bases, J lost 15 bases, and 14 bases lay in between. The CDR3 consists of 11 residues.

J is TRBJ2-7 and V is TRBV6-5, with 8 bases lining up with TRBD1. The CDR3 contains 12 residues. V was clipped by 8 bases and J by 3 bases; unmatched bases: 3. Germline-derived CDR1 and CDR2 are MNHEY and SVGAGI. The CDR3 protein is CASGQGFYEQYF. CDR3 sequence (DNA): TGTGCCAGCGGACAGGGTTTCTACGAGCAGTACTTC.

J is TRBJ1-2 and V is TRBV9; D gene ambiguous. This CDR3 has 13 amino acids. V was cut by 4 bases and J by 1 base, with 8 bases left in between. Germline CDR1 is SGDLS and CDR2 is YYNGEE. The CDR3, as DNA: TGTGCCAGCAGCCGCGATAGTAACTATGGCTACACCTTC. This codes for CASSRDSNYGYTF.

This sequence joins TRBV5-1 and TRBJ1-2; 12 bases map to TRBD1. CDR3 length: 17 residues. Trimming removed 0 bases from V and 7 bases from J; junction bases left unmatched: 10. CDR1 SGHRS and CDR2 YFSETQ come from the germline V gene. The CDR3 nucleotides are TGCGCCAGCAGCTTGGAGGGACAGGGGGCGATTTCCGCTGGCTACACCTTC. Protein: CASSLEGQGAISAGYTF.

The chain joins TRBV3-1 (or the pseudogene TRBV3-2) to TRBJ1-1; D is undetermined. Trimming took 4 bases from V and 0 from J, leaving 12 bases between them. The V gene's germline CDR1 is LGHDT and CDR2 YNNKEL (reference sequence). The CDR3 covers 15 residues. CDR3 nucleotides: TGTGCCAGCAGCCTTCGGGGAGGGTTGAACACTGAAGCTTTCTTT. Translated: CASSLRGGLNTEAFF.

The V and J genes are TRBV6-7 and TRBJ1-5, with D possibly matching TRBD1 (5 bases). TRBV6-7 is designated an ORF whose function remains uncertain. The CDR3 runs to 18 residues. Trimming took off 1 base at V and 0 bases at J, with 16 bases between the two ends. As DNA, the CDR3 is TGTGCCAGCAGTTACTGCGGAAATAGGGGCTATAGCAATCAGCCCCAGCATTTT. Encoded protein: CASSYCGNRGYSNQPQHF.

This clone has only one observation. One end of the junction varies from germline; a read error may be responsible. V gene TRBV29-1 combines with J gene TRBJ1-2; D is unresolved. Germline V CDR1 and CDR2: SQVTM, ANQGSEA. The CDR3 extends over 12 amino acids. CDR3 bases: TGCAGCGTTGTTCAGGCCCGGCAAAGTTTCGCCTTC. Translated, it gives CSVVQARQSFAF. The variable domain in full, with the rest retrieved from reference TRBV29-1 and TRBJ1-2, is SAVISQKPSRDICQRGTSLTIQCQVDSQVTMMFWYRQQPGQSLTLIATANQGSEATYESGFVIDKFPISRPNLTFSTLTVSNMSPEDSSIYLCSVVQARQSFAFGSGTRLTVV.

The chain uses TRBV11-2 and TRBJ1-1; tentative D call: TRBD1 (6 bases). The V end lost 5 bases, the J end lost 1 base, and 11 bases lay between the germline ends. Germline CDR1 reads SGHAT; CDR2 reads FQNNGV. The CDR3 runs 14 residues. In DNA form, the CDR3 reads TGTGCCAGCAGCCCCCCGACAGGGAACACTGAAGCTTTCTTT. This translates into CASSPPTGNTEAFF.

The chain combines TRBV6-5 with TRBJ2-3, with TRBD1 matching over 8 bases. After removal of 6 bases from V and 1 base from J, the junction contained 6 bases not matched to a gene. Germline V CDR1 and CDR2: MNHEY, SVGAGI. This CDR3 is 15 amino acids long. CDR3 nucleotides: TGTGCCAGCAGCGCCTGGGGACAGGGCACAGATACGCAGTATTTT. It encodes CASSAWGQGTDTQYF.

The J gene is TRBJ1-1, the V gene TRBV5-6, with 9 bases lining up with TRBD1. The junction had 8 bases not matched to a gene; V was cut back by 4 bases and J by 1 base. The CDR3 length is 16 residues. Germline V gene sequence: CDR1 SGHDT, CDR2 YYEEEE. The CDR3 DNA reads TGTGCCAGCAGCCGGGACAGGGTGAGGTGGAACACTGAAGCTTTCTTT. Protein sequence: CASSRDRVRWNTEAFF.

The rearrangement joins TRBV7-7 to TRBJ1-3, with D perhaps TRBD1 (6 bases). The V gene lost 2 bases and the J gene lost 3 bases, with 14 bases spanning the gap. The CDR3 is 16 residues long. CDR1 is SSHAT and CDR2 is FNYEAQ in the germline V gene (reference sequence). CDR3 region: CASSLSGTKFGNTIYF. CDR3 coding DNA: TGTGCCAGCAGCTTATCCGGGACAAAGTTTGGAAACACCATATATTTT.

This sequence joins TRBV5-6 and TRBJ2-7; D remains ambiguous. The germline CDR1 and CDR2 sequences are SGHDT and YYEEEE. The CDR3 runs to 11 residues. Trimming removed 4 bases from V and 2 bases from J, with 4 bases in between. The CDR3 region has the DNA TGTGCCAGCAGCGCGACCTACGAGCAGTACTTC. Translating gives CASSATYEQYF.

The chain carries TRBV30 and TRBJ1-2, with 7 bases identical to TRBD1. The CDR3 runs 15 residues. Unmatched junction bases numbered 10, after V lost 4 bases and J lost 2 bases. Germline CDR1 reads GTSNPN; CDR2 reads SVGIG (reference sequence). Written as DNA, the CDR3 is TGTGCCTGGATCCGACAGGGCCCGACGAACTATGGCTACACCTTC. The encoded protein is CAWIRQGPTNYGYTF.

This clone was detected only a few times. The rearrangement uses TRBV7-7 and TRBJ2-1, with a possible D match to TRBD1 (6 bases). The germline gives CDR1 SSHAT, CDR2 FNYEAQ (reference sequence). CDR3 length equals 12 residues. Trimming left V 2 bases short and J 9 bases short, with 8 bases between. The CDR3 bases are TGTGCCAGCAGCTTATTAGGGGGTGAGCAGTTCTTC. This codes for CASSLLGGEQFF.

As concerns this clone: Other DNA sequences in the sample encode the same CDR3. The chain carries TRBV4-3 and TRBJ2-4; no definite D call. The V end was cut by 2 bases, the J end by 0 bases, with 8 bases between. The CDR3 sequence is 15 residues long. CDR1 and CDR2 from the germline V gene are LGHNA and YSLEER. CDR3 nucleotide sequence: TGCGCCAGCAGCCAAACAACCATAGCCAAAAACATTCAGTACTTC. As protein: CASSQTTIAKNIQYF.

As to this clone: The sample has other DNA sequences that encode this CDR3 too. The V and J genes are TRBV5-1 and TRBJ1-2; perhaps TRBD1 as D (5 bases). CDR1 and CDR2 from the germline V gene are SGHRS and YFSETQ. This CDR3 is built from 14 residues. V lost 0 bases and J 3 bases, leaving 9 bases between the germline ends. CDR3 residues: CASSLEGRDYGYTF. The CDR3, as DNA: TGCGCCAGCAGCTTGGAGGGGAGGGACTATGGCTACACCTTC. Supplemented by reference TRBV5-1 and TRBJ1-2, the full variable domain reads KAGVTQTPRYLIKTRGQQVTLSCSPISGHRSVSWYQQTPGQGLQFLFEYFSETQRNKGNFPGRFSGRQFSNSRSEMNVSTLELGDSALYLCASSLEGRDYGYTFGSGTRLTVV.

On this clone: Distinct nucleotide sequences in the sample also encode this CDR3. The V gene is TRBV5-4, the J gene TRBJ2-5, with 7 bases identical to TRBD1. V was clipped by 4 bases and J by 1 base; unmatched bases: 4. The CDR3 is made up of 14 amino acids. Looked up from germline, CDR1 is SGHNT and CDR2 is YYREEE (reference sequence). CDR3 amino acids: CASSPDRAQETQYF. The DNA of the CDR3 is TGTGCCAGCAGCCCTGACAGGGCCCAAGAGACCCAGTACTTC.

This clone occurred once. In DNA, the CDR3 is TGTGCCATACAGGGCAGGGCAGGAACTGAAGCTTTCTTT. It is translated as CAIQGRAGTEAFF. The rearrangement links TRBV6-5 to TRBJ1-1; D possibly corresponds to TRBD1 (6 bases). V shed 10 bases and J shed 5 bases, with 17 bases lying between them. The CDR3 has 13 residues. Per germline, CDR1 MNHEY and CDR2 SVGAGI.

The chain has TRBV9 and TRBJ2-7; 7 positions match TRBD2. The CDR3 is 16 residues long. Germline assignment: CDR1 SGDLS and CDR2 YYNGEE. Losses at the gene ends were 0 bases for V and 3 bases for J; bases not matched to a gene: 9. Here the CDR3 reads CASSVDWTSGGYEQYF. CDR3 DNA sequence: TGTGCCAGCAGCGTAGATTGGACTAGTGGGGGCTACGAGCAGTACTTC.

This chain joins TRBV6-5 and TRBJ1-4, with D uncertain. This CDR3 has 14 amino acids. Trimming removed 6 bases at V and 8 bases at J, with 16 bases between. The germline CDR1 and CDR2 sequences are MNHEY and SVGAGI. The CDR3 sequence is CASRNVIAGEKLFF. The CDR3 nucleotides read TGTGCCAGCAGAAATGTTATAGCGGGGGAAAAACTGTTTTTT.

V gene TRBV5-1 combines with J gene TRBJ1-1, with a possible D match to TRBD1 (6 bases). CDR1 is SGHRS, CDR2 YFSETQ, per germline. CDR3 length equals 15 residues. Trimming shortened V by 0 bases and J by 1 base, and 10 bases separated the two germline ends. The CDR3 region has the DNA TGCGCCAGCAGCTTGGCCGGACAGAGGAACACTGAAGCTTTCTTT. Translation: CASSLAGQRNTEAFF.

The CDR3 DNA reads TGTGCCAGCTTCTTCACTGAAGCTTTCTTT. Translation gives CASFFTEAFF. The chain joins TRBV6-5 to TRBJ1-1, with D unresolved. Per the germline V gene, CDR1 is MNHEY and CDR2 is SVGAGI. The CDR3 is 10 residues long. V lost 8 bases, J lost 4 bases, and 5 bases lay in between.

This clone showed up just once. The chain carries TRBV6-5 and TRBJ1-3; the D is unclear. Trimming cost V 6 bases and J 0 bases, with 12 bases left between them. The CDR3 runs 15 residues. Germline V CDR1 and CDR2: MNHEY, SVGAGI. The CDR3 DNA reads as TGTGCCAGCAGCGTCCTTTGGAGCTCTGGAAACACCATATATTTT. It codes for CASSVLWSSGNTIYF.

On this clone itself: Germline and junction disagree at one end, which may indicate a read error. This chain joins TRBV4-1 and TRBJ2-1, with a possible D match to TRBD1 (6 bases). Germline CDR1 MGHRA, CDR2 YSYEKL. This CDR3 contains 14 residues. The CDR3 sequence: CASSQRGTYHEQFF. The CDR3 nucleotides read TGCGCCAGCAGCCAGAGGGGGACCTACCATGAGCAGTTCTTC.

The chain uses TRBV7-9 and TRBJ1-1; D call uncertain. CDR3 length: 15 residues. Per the germline V gene, CDR1 is SEHNR and CDR2 is FQNEAQ (reference sequence). The V and J ends lost 5 bases and 5 bases respectively, with 18 bases between them. The CDR3 spells CASSLVRALGTEAFF. CDR3 DNA sequence: TGTGCCAGCAGCCTCGTGCGGGCCCTCGGGACTGAAGCTTTCTTT.

Details on this clone: One end of the junction fails to match germline, which may point to a read error. The CDR3 loop reads CATSDPTSGGSSEQYF. DNA for the CDR3: TGTGCCACCAGTGACCCCACTAGCGGGGGTTCCTCCGAGCAGTACTTC. V is TRBV24-1 and J is TRBJ2-7, with 11 bases aligning to TRBD2. Germline V CDR1 and CDR2: KGHDR, SFDVKD. The CDR3 consists of 16 residues.

The table lists this clone with a few counts. The J gene is TRBJ2-3, the V gene TRBV6-4, with 9 bases aligning to TRBD2. Germline CDR1 and CDR2: MRHNA and SNTAGT. This CDR3 contains 15 residues. J was trimmed by 10 bases and V by 3 bases; bases with no gene match: 11. This CDR3 reads CASSEGGGGPWPQYF. The CDR3 DNA reads as TGTGCCAGCAGTGAAGGCGGGGGGGGCCCCTGGCCGCAGTATTTT.

This rearrangement joins TRBV5-4 to TRBJ1-1; 7 bases align to TRBD1. Germline trimming cut 4 bases from V and 1 base from J; bases unmatched to any gene: 7. Germline loops: CDR1 SGHNT, CDR2 YYREEE (reference sequence). The CDR3 sequence is 15 residues long. CDR3 coding DNA: TGTGCCAGCAGCCTGAGACGGACAGGGAACACTGAAGCTTTCTTT. Its translation: CASSLRRTGNTEAFF.

Only one count was recorded for this clone. The J gene is TRBJ1-1, the V gene TRBV19, with D hard to call. The ends were cut back, 1 base at V and 3 bases at J, with 12 bases in the middle. This CDR3 is 15 amino acids long. CDR1 LNHDA and CDR2 SQIVND come from the germline V gene (reference sequence). The CDR3 reads CASSIVAGTDTEAFF. The CDR3 DNA sequence: TGTGCCAGTAGTATAGTGGCAGGTACGGACACTGAAGCTTTCTTT.